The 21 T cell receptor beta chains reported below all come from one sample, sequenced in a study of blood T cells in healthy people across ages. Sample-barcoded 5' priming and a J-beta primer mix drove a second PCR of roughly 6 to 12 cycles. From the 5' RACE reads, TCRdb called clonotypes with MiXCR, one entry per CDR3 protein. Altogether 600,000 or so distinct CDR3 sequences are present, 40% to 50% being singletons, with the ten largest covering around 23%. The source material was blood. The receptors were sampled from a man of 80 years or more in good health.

CDR3 loop: CASSVDSGIVREQYF. The CDR3 nucleotides read TGTGCCAGCAGCGTAGATAGCGGGATAGTCCGGGAGCAGTACTTC. The chain recombines TRBV9 with TRBJ2-7, with TRBD2 matching 8 bases. The CDR3 runs 15 residues. Looked up from germline, CDR1 is SGDLS and CDR2 is YYNGEE. V trimming: 0 bases; J trimming: 7 bases; junction bases outside the gene matches: 9.

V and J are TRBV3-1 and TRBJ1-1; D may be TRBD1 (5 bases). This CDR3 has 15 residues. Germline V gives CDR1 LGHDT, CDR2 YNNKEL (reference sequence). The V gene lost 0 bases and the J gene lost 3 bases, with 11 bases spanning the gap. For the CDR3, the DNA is TGTGCCAGCAGCCAAGACAGGGCTTGGGACACTGAAGCTTTCTTT. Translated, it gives CASSQDRAWDTEAFF.

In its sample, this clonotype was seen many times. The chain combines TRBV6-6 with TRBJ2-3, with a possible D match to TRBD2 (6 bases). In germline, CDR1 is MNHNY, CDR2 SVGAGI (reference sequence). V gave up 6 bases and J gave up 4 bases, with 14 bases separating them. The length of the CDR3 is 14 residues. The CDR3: CASREPGTPDTQYF. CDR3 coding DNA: TGTGCCAGCAGAGAACCGGGGACTCCAGATACGCAGTATTTT.

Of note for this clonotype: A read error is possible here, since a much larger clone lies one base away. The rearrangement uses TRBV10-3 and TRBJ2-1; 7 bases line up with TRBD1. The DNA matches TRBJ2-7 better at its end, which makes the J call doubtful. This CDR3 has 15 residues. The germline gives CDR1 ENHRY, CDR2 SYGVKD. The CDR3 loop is CAISGVGQGVNEQYF. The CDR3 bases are TGTGCCATCAGTGGGGTGGGTCAGGGGGTAAATGAGCAGTACTTC.

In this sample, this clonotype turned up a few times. The CDR3 sequence: CASSPRRVNTEAFF. Here the CDR3 DNA reads TGTGCCAGCAGCCCCCGTAGAGTGAACACTGAAGCTTTCTTT. This chain joins TRBV7-9 and TRBJ1-1; D is uncertain. Trimming stripped 5 bases from V and 0 bases from J, with 10 bases between. CDR3 length: 14 residues. In germline, CDR1 is SEHNR, CDR2 FQNEAQ (reference sequence).

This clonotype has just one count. CDR3 region: CSAPGRGSGELFF. CDR3 nucleotide sequence: TGCAGTGCCCCCGGAAGGGGGTCTGGGGAGCTGTTTTTT. The chain carries TRBV20-1 and TRBJ2-2; a possible D gene is TRBD1 (6 bases). Trimming shortened V by 6 bases and J by 8 bases, and 16 bases separated the two germline ends. The CDR3 spans 13 residues. Germline assignment: CDR1 DFQATT and CDR2 SNEGSKA (reference sequence).

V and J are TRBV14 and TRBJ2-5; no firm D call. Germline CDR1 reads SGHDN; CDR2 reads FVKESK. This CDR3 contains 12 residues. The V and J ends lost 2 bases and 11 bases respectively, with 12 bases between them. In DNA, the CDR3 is TGTGCCAGCAGCCAATCTGGGATGTGGCAGTACTTC. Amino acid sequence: CASSQSGMWQYF.

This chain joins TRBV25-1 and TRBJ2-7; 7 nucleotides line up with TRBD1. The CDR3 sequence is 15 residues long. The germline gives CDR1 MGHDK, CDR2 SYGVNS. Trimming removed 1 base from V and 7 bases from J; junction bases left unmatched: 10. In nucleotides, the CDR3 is TGTGCCAGCAGTGAATCGGTGAGGGGGCGAGGTGAGCAGTACTTC. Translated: CASSESVRGRGEQYF.

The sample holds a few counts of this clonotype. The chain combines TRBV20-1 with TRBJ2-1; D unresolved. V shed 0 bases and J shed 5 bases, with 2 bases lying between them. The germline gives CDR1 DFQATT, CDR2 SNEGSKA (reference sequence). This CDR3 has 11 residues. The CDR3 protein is CSAREDNEQFF. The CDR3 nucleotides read TGCAGTGCTAGAGAAGACAATGAGCAGTTCTTC.

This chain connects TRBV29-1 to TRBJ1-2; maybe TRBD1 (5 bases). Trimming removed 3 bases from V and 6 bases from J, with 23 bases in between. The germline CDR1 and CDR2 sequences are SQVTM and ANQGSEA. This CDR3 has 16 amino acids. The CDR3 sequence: CSVDKTAAGLNHGYTF. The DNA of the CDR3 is TGCAGCGTTGACAAAACAGCCGCGGGACTGAACCATGGCTACACCTTC.

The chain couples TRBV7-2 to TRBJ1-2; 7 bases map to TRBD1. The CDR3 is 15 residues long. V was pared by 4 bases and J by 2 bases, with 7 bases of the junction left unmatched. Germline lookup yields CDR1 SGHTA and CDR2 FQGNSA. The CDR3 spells CASSSNDRANYGYTF. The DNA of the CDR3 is TGTGCCAGCAGCTCGAACGACAGGGCCAACTATGGCTACACCTTC.

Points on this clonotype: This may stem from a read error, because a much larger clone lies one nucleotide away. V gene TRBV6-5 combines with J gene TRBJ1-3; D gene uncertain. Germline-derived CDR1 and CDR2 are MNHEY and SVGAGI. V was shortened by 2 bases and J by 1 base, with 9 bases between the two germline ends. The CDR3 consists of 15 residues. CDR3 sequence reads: CASSYAARSGNTIYF. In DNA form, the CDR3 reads TGTGCCAGCAGTTACGCGGCAAGGTCTGGAAACACCATATATTTT.

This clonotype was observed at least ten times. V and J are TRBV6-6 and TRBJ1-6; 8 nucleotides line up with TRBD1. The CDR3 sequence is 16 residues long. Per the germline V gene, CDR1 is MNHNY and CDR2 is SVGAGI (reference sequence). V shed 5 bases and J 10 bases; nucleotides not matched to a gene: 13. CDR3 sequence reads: CASSHLGDRGRSPLHF. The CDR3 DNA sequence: TGTGCCAGCAGTCACCTAGGTGACAGGGGACGGTCACCCCTCCACTTT.

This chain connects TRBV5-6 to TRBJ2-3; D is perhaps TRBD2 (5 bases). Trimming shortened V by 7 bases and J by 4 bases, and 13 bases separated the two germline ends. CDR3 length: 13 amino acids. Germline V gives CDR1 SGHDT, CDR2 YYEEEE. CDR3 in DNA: TGTGCCAGCCTCCGGGGTACCGCAGATACGCAGTATTTT. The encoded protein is CASLRGTADTQYF.

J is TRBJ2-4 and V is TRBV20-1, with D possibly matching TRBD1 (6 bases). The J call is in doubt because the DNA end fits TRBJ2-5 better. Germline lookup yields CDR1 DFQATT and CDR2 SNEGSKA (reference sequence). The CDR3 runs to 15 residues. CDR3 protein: CSARTLTGFQETQYF. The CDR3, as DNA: TGCAGTGCTAGGACCCTGACAGGTTTCCAAGAGACCCAGTACTTC.

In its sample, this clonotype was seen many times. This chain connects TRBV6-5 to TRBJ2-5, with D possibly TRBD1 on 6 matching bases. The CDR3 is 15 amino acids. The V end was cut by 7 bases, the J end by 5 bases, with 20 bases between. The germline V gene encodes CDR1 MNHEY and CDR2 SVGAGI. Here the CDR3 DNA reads TGTGCCAGCACCGAACCGGGACACCGAGGGGAGACCCAGTACTTC. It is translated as CASTEPGHRGETQYF.

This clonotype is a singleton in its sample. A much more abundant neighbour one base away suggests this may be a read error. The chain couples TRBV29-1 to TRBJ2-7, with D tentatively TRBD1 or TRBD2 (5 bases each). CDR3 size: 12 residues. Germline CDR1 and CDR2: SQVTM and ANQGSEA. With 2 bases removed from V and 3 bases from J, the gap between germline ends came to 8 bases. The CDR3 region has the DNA TGCAGCGTTGAATTGGGGGACTACGAGCAGTACTTC. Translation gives CSVELGDYEQYF.

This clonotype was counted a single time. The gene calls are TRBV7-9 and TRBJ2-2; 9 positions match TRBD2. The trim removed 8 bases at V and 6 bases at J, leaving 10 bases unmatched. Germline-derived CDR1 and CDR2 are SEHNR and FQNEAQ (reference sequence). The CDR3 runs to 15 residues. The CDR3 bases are TGTGCCAGCCTCCTAGCCCTAGCGGGACCCGGGGAGCTGTTTTTT. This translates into CASLLALAGPGELFF. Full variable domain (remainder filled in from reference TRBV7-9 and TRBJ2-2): DTGVSQNPRHKITKRGQNVTFRCDPISEHNRLYWYRQTLGQGPEFLTYFQNEAQLEKSRLLSDRFSAERPKGSFSTLEIQRTEQGDSAMYLCASLLALAGPGELFFGEGSRLTVL.

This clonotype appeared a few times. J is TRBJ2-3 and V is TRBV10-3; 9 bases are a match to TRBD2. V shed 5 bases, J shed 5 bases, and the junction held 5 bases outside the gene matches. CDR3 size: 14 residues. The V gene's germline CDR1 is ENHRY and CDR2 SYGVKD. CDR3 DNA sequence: TGTGCCATCAGTTTAGCGGGAGCAGGAGATACGCAGTATTTT. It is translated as CAISLAGAGDTQYF.

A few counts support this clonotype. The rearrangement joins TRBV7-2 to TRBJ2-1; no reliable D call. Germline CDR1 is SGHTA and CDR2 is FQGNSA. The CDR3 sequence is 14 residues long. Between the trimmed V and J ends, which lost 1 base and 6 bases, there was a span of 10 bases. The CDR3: CASSLEASRNEQFF. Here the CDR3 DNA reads TGTGCCAGCAGCTTAGAGGCGAGCCGCAATGAGCAGTTCTTC.

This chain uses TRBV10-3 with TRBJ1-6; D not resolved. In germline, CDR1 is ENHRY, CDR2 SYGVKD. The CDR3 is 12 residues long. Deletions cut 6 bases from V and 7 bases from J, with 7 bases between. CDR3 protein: CAIRGENSPLHF. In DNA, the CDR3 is TGTGCCATCAGGGGTGAGAATTCACCCCTCCACTTT.